This T cell receptor beta chain was recorded in a study of blood T cell repertoires in COVID-19. Study-wide background: The origin of the acute and convalescent COVID-19 samples was the United States, Italy and Spain. PBMCs, B-cell-depleted T cells, or T cells provided the cDNA or gDNA that made up the material.

This CDR3 has 16 amino acids. The V segment lost 5 bases and the J segment 7 bases; nucleotides outside the gene matches: 12. CDR1 GTSNPN and CDR2 SVGIG come from the germline V gene (reference sequence). Per the original methods: Reference gene primer amplification yielded estimated nucleated cell counts. Libraries were prepared by immunoSEQ multiplex PCR; TCRdb keeps only in-frame clonotypes and omits some of them. V and J calls and clone size are copied from that table; D and trimming were computed from the DNA. This sample yields approximately 240,000 clones, of which 85% are seen a single time; around 6.8% belongs to the top ten.

The chain has TRBV30 and TRBJ2-5, with 14 bases identical to TRBD2. Sequencing used peripheral blood. The clonotype originates from a woman aged 60-75 years with active or convalescent COVID-19. This CDR3 is CAWAGTSGRVSATQYF. CDR3 bases: TGTGCCTGGGCCGGGACTAGCGGGAGAGTTTCGGCGACCCAGTACTTC. Based on the CDR3 plus reference TRBV30 and TRBJ2-5, the full variable domain is SQTIHQWPATLVQPVGSPLSLECTVEGTSNPNLYWYRQAAGRGLQLLFYSVGIGQISSEVPQNLSASRPQDRQFILSSKKLLLSDSGFYLCAWAGTSGRVSATQYFGPGTRLLVL.